This TCR beta chain was found in a study of cytomegalovirus exposure and HLA in healthy donors. This CDR3 region has 16 residues. Trimming took off 3 bases at V and 7 bases at J, with 22 bases between the two ends. Germline CDR1 and CDR2: SGHTA and FQGNSA. A multiplex PCR was run with 60 Vbeta primers and 13 Jbeta primers. The repertoire was sequenced with immunoSEQ multiplex PCR; TCRdb's copy has only in-frame clones and lacks some. The sample records approximately 130,000 clones, 75% being singletons. There are a few counts of this clone. This TCR came from a man aged 30-40 years in good health and CMV-seronegative. The sequencing input was PBMCs. V usage is TRBV7-2 and J usage is TRBJ2-7; D uncertain. The CDR3 loop is CASSFKTVDYREEQYF. The CDR3 coding sequence is TGTGCCAGCAGCTTCAAGACTGTAGATTATAGAGAAGAGCAGTACTTC.